This T cell receptor beta chain was documented in a study of long-term antiretroviral therapy in people with HIV. Study conclusions and caveats: In the period from the mid-2000s to the late 2010s, blood was collected, possibly under older ART regimens. Participants lacked recorded data on ART adherence, viral resistance or therapy changes.

Clinicians in the United States treated all participants with HIV. CDR3 length equals 14 residues. Germline lookup yields CDR1 MNHNY and CDR2 SVGAGI (reference sequence). The V gene lost 6 bases and the J gene lost 9 bases, with 18 bases spanning the gap. Sequencing relied on immunoSEQ assay v3.0, run at survey level. Using immunoSEQ multiplex PCR, the repertoire was profiled, and TCRdb retains in-frame clones only, with some absent. The sample shows about 22,000 clones, under 85% of them seen only once. Worth noting for this clone: The target antigen is unknown.

The material sequenced was unsorted PBMCs, taken 0.5 years before starting antiretroviral therapy. The source is a man in his forties or fifties with HIV. The gene calls are TRBV6-6 and TRBJ2-1; D assignment may be TRBD1 or TRBD2 (5 bases each). The CDR3 protein is CASRGTPGYGEQFF. The CDR3 DNA is TGTGCCAGCAGGGGGACGCCCGGGTACGGTGAGCAGTTCTTC.